The source of this TCR beta chain is a study of radiation and T cells in renal cell carcinoma. Broader study findings: Top tumor clonotypes rose in blood 2 weeks post-radiation, then contracted.

The time point: blood 4 weeks post-SBRT, at nephrectomy. Treatment reported: 15 Gy SBRT to primary tumor, nephrectomy 4 weeks later. Nephrectomy followed 15 Gy stereotactic body radiation by 4 weeks. About this clone itself: Its antigen is unknown.

The ends lost 2 bases at V and 6 bases at J; junction bases unmatched: 5. The CDR3 is made up of 15 amino acids. Germline CDR1 LNHNV, CDR2 YYDKDF (reference sequence). Profiling relied on immunoSEQ multiplex PCR, and the TCRdb table lists in-frame clones only, not all of them. The sample lists around 170,000 clones, around 90% occurring once. The sequences come from blood, collected from a patient whose treatment included radiotherapy and nephrectomy. J is TRBJ2-1 and V is TRBV15, with 9 bases identical to TRBD2. The clonotype was recovered from a woman aged 45-60 years with renal cell carcinoma. The chain's CDR3 is CATSRSGTSTNEQFF. The CDR3 nucleotides read TGTGCCACCAGCAGATCGGGGACTAGCACCAATGAGCAGTTCTTC.